This T cell receptor (beta chain) emerged from a study of T cell responses to AZD1222 COVID-19 vaccine. General study points: Among AZD1222 vaccinees, only six were seropositive at baseline.

Note on this clone: The antigen is not known.

Sequencing was performed with immunoSEQ multiplex PCR; in TCRdb, only in-frame clones are kept and a portion is missing. Here the sample spans fewer than 120,000 clones, roughly 90% being singletons. Per germline, CDR1 MNHEY and CDR2 SVGAGI. V lost 2 bases and J 13 bases, leaving 15 bases between the germline ends. The CDR3 totals 13 residues. Sequencing was performed on peripheral blood, taken 28 days after the second AZD1222 dose. The gene calls are TRBV6-5 and TRBJ2-1; TRBD2 is a possible D gene (5 bases). The TCR comes from an adult who received the AZD1222 COVID-19 vaccine. The CDR3 DNA reads as TGTGCCAGCAGTTACCCCACTAGTTCAGTTCAGTTCTTC. It is translated as CASSYPTSSVQFF.